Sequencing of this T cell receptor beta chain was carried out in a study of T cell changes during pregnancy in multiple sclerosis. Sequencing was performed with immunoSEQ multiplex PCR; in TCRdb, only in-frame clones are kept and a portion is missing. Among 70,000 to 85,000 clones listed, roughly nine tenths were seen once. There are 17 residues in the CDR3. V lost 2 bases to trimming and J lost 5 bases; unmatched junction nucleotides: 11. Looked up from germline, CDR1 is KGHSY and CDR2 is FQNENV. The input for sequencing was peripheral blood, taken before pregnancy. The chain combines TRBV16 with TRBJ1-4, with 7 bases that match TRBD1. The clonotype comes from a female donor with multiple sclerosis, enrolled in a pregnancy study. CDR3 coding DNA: TGTGCCAGCAGCCAAGCCTCGTGGACAGGTCGGAATGAAAAACTGTTTTTT. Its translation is CASSQASWTGRNEKLFF.